The 2 T cell receptor beta chains below come from one sample, sequenced in a study of blood T cell repertoires in COVID-19. The protocol was immunoSEQ multiplex PCR, while the TCRdb copy is restricted to in-frame clones and leaves out a portion. This repertoire shows fewer than 200,000 clones, roughly 80% found once; its top ten account for roughly 8.3%. Sequencing was performed on peripheral blood. These receptors all come from a man aged 60 to 75 with acute or convalescent COVID-19.

This clone was seen more than once but under ten times. J is TRBJ1-1 and V is TRBV15; TRBD1 aligns across 8 bases. The length of the CDR3 is 16 residues. Per the germline V gene, CDR1 is LNHNV and CDR2 is YYDKDF (reference sequence). V dropped 3 bases and J dropped 2; count of bases not matched to a gene: 8. The DNA of the CDR3 is TGTGCCACCAGCAGGTCCCGGGACAGGAGCAACACTGAAGCTTTCTTT. Amino acids: CATSRSRDRSNTEAFF.

This clone has just one count. The chain uses TRBV13 and TRBJ1-1; 8 bases match TRBD1. V lost 5 bases, J lost 4 bases, and 3 bases stayed unmatched. The CDR3 sequence is 13 residues long. Germline values: CDR1 PRHDT, CDR2 FYEKMQ (reference sequence). For the CDR3, the DNA is TGTGCCAGCAGCGGTACAGGGGGCACTGAAGCTTTCTTT. Translation gives CASSGTGGTEAFF.